Listed here is a single T cell receptor beta chain. Its antigen is not identified. This entry comes from a study of T-cell memory formation after mild COVID-19. Study in general: TCR clusters were mostly donor specific. Whole-study results and caveats: Prior to infection, memory already included some responding clones, suggesting cross-reactive memory joined. Contracting clones from day 15 to 85 had balanced CD4/CD8; later expanders favoured CD4+.

V gave up 0 bases and J gave up 0 bases, with 9 bases separating them. The CDR3 is 17 amino acids. Germline V gene lookup returns CDR1 MNHEY and CDR2 SVGAGI. Each CDR3 protein is one row after TCRdb ran MiXCR on the 5' RACE reads. This sample carries roughly 320,000 distinct CDR3 sequences, around 28% of them seen once, and the ten largest clones take roughly 13%. The receptor comes from an adult woman who had mild COVID-19 (a few samples of this study predate the infection). Cell type and time point are not known. Sample: PBMCs or a T cell subset sorted from them (not recorded which). The chain carries TRBV6-5 and TRBJ2-6; D might be TRBD2 (5 bases). The CDR3 bases are TGTGCCAGCAGTTACTCGGGCACTAGCTCTGGGGCCAACGTCCTGACTTTC. Its protein product is CASSYSGTSSGANVLTF.